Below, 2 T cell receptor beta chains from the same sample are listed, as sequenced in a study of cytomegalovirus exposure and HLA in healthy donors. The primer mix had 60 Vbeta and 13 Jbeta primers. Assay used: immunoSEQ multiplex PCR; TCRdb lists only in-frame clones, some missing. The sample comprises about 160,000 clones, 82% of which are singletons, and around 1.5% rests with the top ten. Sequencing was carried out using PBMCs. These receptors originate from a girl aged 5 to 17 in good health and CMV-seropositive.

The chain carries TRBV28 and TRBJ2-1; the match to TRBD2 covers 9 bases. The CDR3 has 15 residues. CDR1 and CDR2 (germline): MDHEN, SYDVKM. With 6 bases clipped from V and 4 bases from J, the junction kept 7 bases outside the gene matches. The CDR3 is CASRGWREGYNEQFF. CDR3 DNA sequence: TGTGCCAGCAGGGGGTGGCGGGAGGGATACAATGAGCAGTTCTTC.

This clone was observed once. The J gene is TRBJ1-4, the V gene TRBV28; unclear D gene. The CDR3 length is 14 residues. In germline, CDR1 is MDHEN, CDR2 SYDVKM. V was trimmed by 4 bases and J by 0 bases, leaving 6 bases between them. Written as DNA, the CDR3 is TGTGCCAGCAGTTCGGGGACAACTAATGAAAAACTGTTTTTT. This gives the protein CASSSGTTNEKLFF. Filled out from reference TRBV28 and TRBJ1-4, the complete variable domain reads DVKVTQSSRYLVKRTGEKVFLECVQDMDHENMFWYRQDPGLGLRLIYFSYDVKMKEKGDIPEGYSVSREKKERFSLILESASTNQTSMYLCASSSGTTNEKLFFGSGTQLSVL.